This TCR beta chain was recorded in a study of T-cell memory formation after mild COVID-19. Overall study context: Each donor largely had its own TCR clusters. Findings of the study overall: The pre-infection memory compartment contained some responding clones, suggesting cross-reactive memory joined. CD4/CD8 balance characterized clones contracting day 15 to 85, and CD4+ skew characterized later expanders.

The TCR alpha and TCR beta cDNA libraries, bearing sample barcodes and UMIs, were generated by 5'RACE using constant-segment primers. TCRdb re-called the 5' RACE reads with MiXCR, one entry per CDR3 protein. Here the sample spans fewer than 95,000 distinct CDR3 sequences, approximately 13% being singletons. Trimming at V came to 5 bases and at J to 6 bases, leaving 5 bases not matched to a gene. There are 15 residues in the CDR3. Germline CDR1 reads LGHDT; CDR2 reads YNNKEL (reference sequence). As for this clonotype: Its target is not known.

The receptor was derived from an adult woman who had mild COVID-19 (a few samples of this study predate the infection). Cell type and time point are not known. This sequence joins TRBV3-1 and TRBJ2-1, with TRBD2 matching 12 bases. Sequences were obtained from PBMCs or a T cell subset sorted from them (not recorded which). The DNA for the CDR3 is TGTGCCAGCAGCTCTCCTAGCGGGGGGGCCAATGAGCAGTTCTTC. Encoded protein: CASSSPSGGANEQFF.